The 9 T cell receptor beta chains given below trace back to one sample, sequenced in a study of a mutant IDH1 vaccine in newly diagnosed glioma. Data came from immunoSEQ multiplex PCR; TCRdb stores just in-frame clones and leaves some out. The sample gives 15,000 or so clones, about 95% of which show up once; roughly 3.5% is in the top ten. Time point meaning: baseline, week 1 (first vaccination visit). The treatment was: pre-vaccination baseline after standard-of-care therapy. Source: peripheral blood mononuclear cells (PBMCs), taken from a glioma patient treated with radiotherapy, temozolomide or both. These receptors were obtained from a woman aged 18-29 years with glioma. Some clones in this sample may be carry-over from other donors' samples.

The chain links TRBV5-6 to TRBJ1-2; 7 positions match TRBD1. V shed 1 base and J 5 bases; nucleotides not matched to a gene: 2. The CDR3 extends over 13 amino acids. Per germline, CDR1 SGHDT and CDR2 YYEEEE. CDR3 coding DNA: TGTGCCAGCAGCTTGCCAGGGGGATATGGCTACACCTTC. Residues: CASSLPGGYGYTF.

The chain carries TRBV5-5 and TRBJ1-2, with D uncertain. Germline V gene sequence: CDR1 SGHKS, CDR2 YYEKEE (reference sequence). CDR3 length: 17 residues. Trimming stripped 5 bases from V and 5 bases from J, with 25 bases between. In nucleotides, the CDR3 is TGTGCCAGCAGTCTCCCCGGGTCTACCGCTATCTTATATGGCTACACCTTC. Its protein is CASSLPGSTAILYGYTF. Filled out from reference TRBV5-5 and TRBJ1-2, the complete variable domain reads DAGVTQSPTHLIKTRGQQVTLRCSPISGHKSVSWYQQVLGQGPQFIFQYYEKEERGRGNFPDRFSARQFPNYSSELNVNALLLGDSALYLCASSLPGSTAILYGYTFGSGTRLTVV.

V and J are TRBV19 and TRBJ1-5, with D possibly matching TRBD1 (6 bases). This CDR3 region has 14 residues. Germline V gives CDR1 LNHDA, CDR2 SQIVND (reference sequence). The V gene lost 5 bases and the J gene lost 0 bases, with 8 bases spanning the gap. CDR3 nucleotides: TGTGCCAGTAGTTGGACAGATAGCAATCAGCCCCAGCATTTT. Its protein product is CASSWTDSNQPQHF.

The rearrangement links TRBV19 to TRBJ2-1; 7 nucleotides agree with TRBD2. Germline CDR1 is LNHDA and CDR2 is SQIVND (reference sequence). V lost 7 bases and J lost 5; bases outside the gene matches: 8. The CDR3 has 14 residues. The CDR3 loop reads CASIGGSRNNEQFF. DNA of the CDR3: TGTGCCAGTATCGGGGGGAGCCGAAACAATGAGCAGTTCTTC.

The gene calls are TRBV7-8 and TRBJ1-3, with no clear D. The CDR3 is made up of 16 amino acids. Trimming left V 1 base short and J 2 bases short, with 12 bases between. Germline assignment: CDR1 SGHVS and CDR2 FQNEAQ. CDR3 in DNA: TGTGCCAGCAGCTTAGTTAGGGATGGGGCTGGAAACACCATATATTTT. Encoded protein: CASSLVRDGAGNTIYF.

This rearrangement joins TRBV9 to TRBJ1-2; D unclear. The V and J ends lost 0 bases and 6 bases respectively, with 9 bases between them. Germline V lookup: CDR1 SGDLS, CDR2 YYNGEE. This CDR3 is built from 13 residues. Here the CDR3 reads CASSVGPSDGYTF. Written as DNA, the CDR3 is TGTGCCAGCAGCGTAGGACCCTCGGATGGCTACACCTTC.

CDR3 residues: CAIRTGNGYTF. Here the CDR3 DNA reads TGTGCCATCAGAACCGGTAATGGCTACACCTTC. The genes are TRBV10-3 and TRBJ1-2; D not certain. Germline V gene lookup returns CDR1 ENHRY and CDR2 SYGVKD. V was cut by 6 bases and J by 6 bases, with 8 bases left in between. The CDR3 spans 11 residues.

CDR3 DNA sequence: TGTGCCAGCAGCTTAGCTCTTAGCGGGGAGACCCAGTACTTC. It is translated as CASSLALSGETQYF. This chain connects TRBV13 to TRBJ2-5; the match to TRBD2 covers 7 bases. V lost 1 base, J lost 5 bases, and 4 bases stayed unmatched. Germline lookup yields CDR1 PRHDT and CDR2 FYEKMQ (reference sequence). CDR3 length: 14 amino acids.

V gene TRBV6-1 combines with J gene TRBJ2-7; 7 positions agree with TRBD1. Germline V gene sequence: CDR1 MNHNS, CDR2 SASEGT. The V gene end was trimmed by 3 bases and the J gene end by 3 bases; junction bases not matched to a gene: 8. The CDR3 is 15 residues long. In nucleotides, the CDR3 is TGTGCCAGCAGTGATTTCCGGGACAGAATCTACGAGCAGTACTTC. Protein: CASSDFRDRIYEQYF.